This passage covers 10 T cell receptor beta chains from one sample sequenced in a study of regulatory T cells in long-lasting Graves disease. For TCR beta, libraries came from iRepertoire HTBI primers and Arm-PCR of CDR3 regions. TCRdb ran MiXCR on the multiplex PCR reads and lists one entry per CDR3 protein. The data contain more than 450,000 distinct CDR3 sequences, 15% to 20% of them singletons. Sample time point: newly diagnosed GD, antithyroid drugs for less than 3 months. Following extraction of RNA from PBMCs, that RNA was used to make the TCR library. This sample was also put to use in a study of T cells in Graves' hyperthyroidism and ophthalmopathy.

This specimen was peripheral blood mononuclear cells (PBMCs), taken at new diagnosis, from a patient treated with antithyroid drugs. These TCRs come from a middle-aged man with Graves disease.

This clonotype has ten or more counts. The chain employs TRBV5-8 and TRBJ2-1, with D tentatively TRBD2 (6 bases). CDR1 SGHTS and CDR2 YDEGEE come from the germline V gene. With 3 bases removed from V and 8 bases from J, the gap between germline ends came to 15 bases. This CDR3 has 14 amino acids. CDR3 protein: CASSWSGLVYEQFF. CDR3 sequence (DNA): TGTGCCAGCAGCTGGAGCGGGTTAGTTTATGAGCAGTTCTTC.

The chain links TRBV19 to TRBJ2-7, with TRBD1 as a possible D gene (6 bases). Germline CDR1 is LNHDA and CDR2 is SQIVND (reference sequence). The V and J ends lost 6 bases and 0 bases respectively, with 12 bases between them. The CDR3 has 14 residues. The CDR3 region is CASRKDSRSYEQYF. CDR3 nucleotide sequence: TGTGCCAGTAGAAAGGACAGCCGCTCCTACGAGCAGTACTTC.

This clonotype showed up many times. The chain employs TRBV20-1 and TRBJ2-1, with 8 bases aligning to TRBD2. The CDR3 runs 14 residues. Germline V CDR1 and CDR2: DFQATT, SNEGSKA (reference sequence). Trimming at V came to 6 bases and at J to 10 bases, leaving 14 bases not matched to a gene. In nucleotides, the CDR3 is TGCAGTGCCCAGTTTTCTAGCGGGTCACAGGAGCAGTTCTTC. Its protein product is CSAQFSSGSQEQFF.

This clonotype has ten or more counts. The CDR3 region has the DNA TGTGCCAGCAGCTTAGGGCAGCGGGACACAGATACGCAGTATTTT. Translation gives CASSLGQRDTDTQYF. The chain couples TRBV7-9 to TRBJ2-3; 7 nucleotides match TRBD2. Germline CDR1 is SEHNR and CDR2 is FQNEAQ (reference sequence). The CDR3 runs 15 residues. V lost 1 base and J lost 2; bases outside the gene matches: 3.

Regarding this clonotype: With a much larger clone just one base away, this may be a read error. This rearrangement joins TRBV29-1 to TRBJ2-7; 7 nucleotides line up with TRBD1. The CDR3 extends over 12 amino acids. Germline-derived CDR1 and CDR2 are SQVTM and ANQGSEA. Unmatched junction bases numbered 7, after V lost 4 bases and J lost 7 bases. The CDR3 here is CSVGDSWNEQYF. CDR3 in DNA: TGCAGCGTTGGGGACAGTTGGAATGAGCAGTACTTC.

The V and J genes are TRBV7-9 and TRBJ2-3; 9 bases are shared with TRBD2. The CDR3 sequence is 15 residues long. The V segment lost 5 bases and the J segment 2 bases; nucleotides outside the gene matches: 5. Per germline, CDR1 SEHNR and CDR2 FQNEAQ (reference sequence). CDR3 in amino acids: CASSTRTSDTDTQYF. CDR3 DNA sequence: TGTGCCAGCAGCACCAGGACTAGCGACACAGATACGCAGTATTTT.

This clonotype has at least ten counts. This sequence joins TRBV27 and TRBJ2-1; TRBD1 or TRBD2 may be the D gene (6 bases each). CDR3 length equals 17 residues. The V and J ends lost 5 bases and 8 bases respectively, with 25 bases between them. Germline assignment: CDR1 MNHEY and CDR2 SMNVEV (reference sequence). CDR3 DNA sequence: TGTGCCAGCAGTCCCCAACAGGGTCTAGCGATCCTCCATGAGCAGTTCTTC. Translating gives CASSPQQGLAILHEQFF.

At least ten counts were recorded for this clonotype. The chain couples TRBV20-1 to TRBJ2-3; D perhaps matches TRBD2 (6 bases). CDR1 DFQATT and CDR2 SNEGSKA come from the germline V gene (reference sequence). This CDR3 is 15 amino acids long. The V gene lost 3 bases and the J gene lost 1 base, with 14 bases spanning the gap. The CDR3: CSARRSSAGTDTQYF. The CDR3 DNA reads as TGCAGTGCTAGGAGGTCTAGCGCTGGCACAGATACGCAGTATTTT.

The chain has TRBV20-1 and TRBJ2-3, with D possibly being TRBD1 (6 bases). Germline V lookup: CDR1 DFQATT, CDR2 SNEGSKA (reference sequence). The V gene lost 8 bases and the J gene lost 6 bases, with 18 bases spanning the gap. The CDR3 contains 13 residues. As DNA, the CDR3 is TGCAGTAAGGGGGTGGGTCCGTCGGATACGCAGTATTTT. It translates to CSKGVGPSDTQYF.

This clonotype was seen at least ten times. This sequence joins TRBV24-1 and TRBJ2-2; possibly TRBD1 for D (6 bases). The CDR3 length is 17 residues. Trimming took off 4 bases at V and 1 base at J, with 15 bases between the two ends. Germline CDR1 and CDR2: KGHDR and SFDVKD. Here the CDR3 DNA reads TGTGCCACCAGTGACAAACAGGGTCCGGGGAACACCGGGGAGCTGTTTTTT. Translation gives CATSDKQGPGNTGELFF.